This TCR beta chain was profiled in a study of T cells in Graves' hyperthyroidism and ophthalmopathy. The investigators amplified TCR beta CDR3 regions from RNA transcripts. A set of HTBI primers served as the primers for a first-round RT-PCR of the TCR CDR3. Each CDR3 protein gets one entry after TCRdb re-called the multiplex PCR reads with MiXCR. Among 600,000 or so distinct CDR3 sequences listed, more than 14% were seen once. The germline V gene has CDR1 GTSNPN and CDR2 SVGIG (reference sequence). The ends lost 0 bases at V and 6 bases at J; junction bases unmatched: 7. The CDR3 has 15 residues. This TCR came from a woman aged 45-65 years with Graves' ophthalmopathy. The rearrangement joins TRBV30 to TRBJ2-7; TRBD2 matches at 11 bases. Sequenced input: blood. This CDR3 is CAWSVLAGGPGEQYF. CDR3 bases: TGTGCCTGGAGTGTATTAGCGGGAGGGCCCGGCGAGCAGTACTTC. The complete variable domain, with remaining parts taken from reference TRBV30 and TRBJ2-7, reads SQTIHQWPATLVQPVGSPLSLECTVEGTSNPNLYWYRQAAGRGLQLLFYSVGIGQISSEVPQNLSASRPQDRQFILSSKKLLLSDSGFYLCAWSVLAGGPGEQYFGPGTRLTVT.